The 7 T cell receptor beta chains reported below all come from one sample, sequenced in a study of T cell repertoires in cytomegalovirus infection. Each CDR3 protein is one row after TCRdb ran MiXCR on the reads. The sample has about 210,000 distinct CDR3 sequences; about 7% are singletons. The sequencing input was PBMCs. The receptor set was obtained from a human donor in good health (CMV status not recorded). Some clones in this sample may be carry-over from other donors' samples.

This clonotype was seen many times. V gene TRBV27 combines with J gene TRBJ1-6; no clear D. The CDR3 totals 13 residues. Trimming removed 5 bases from V and 8 bases from J, with 10 bases in between. CDR1 MNHEY and CDR2 SMNVEV come from the germline V gene (reference sequence). The CDR3 DNA sequence: TGTGCCAGCAGTCCCCGATTGGATTCACCCCTCCACTTT. It encodes CASSPRLDSPLHF.

This clonotype was seen many times. The genes are TRBV25-1 and TRBJ1-1; 8 bases match TRBD1. V lost 4 bases to trimming and J lost 0 bases; unmatched junction nucleotides: 4. Per the germline V gene, CDR1 is MGHDK and CDR2 is SYGVNS. This CDR3 comprises 15 residues. CDR3: CASSGTGTMNTEAFF. As DNA, the CDR3 is TGTGCCAGCAGTGGGACAGGGACCATGAACACTGAAGCTTTCTTT.

This chain joins TRBV9 and TRBJ1-3, with a weak D call TRBD1 (5 bases). The length of the CDR3 is 16 residues. CDR1 and CDR2 (germline): SGDLS, YYNGEE. The germline V and J ends were trimmed by 1 base and 0 bases, with 11 bases remaining between them. The CDR3 loop is CASSVSPGTSGNTIYF. CDR3 coding DNA: TGTGCCAGCAGCGTATCCCCCGGGACCTCTGGAAACACCATATATTTT.

This clonotype was recorded at least ten times. The CDR3 reads CSVEWAASGGAYEQYF. For the CDR3, the DNA is TGCAGCGTTGAATGGGCGGCTAGCGGGGGGGCCTACGAGCAGTACTTC. The chain employs TRBV29-1 and TRBJ2-7, with 12 bases identical to TRBD2. The V and J ends lost 2 bases and 2 bases, in that order; junction bases with no gene match: 7. The CDR3 extends over 16 amino acids. The germline CDR1 and CDR2 sequences are SQVTM and ANQGSEA.

This clonotype was picked up many times. The chain is built from TRBV7-2 and TRBJ2-2; TRBD2 matches at 12 bases. CDR3 size: 15 residues. V trimming: 3 bases; J trimming: 6 bases; junction bases outside the gene matches: 2. The germline CDR1 and CDR2 sequences are SGHTA and FQGNSA. For the CDR3, the DNA is TGTGCCAGCAGCTTCACTAGCGGGGGGCCCGGGGAGCTGTTTTTT. Translating it yields CASSFTSGGPGELFF.

This clonotype was recorded many times. The genes are TRBV7-9 and TRBJ2-7; D is ambiguous. This CDR3 is 13 amino acids long. V was cut by 3 bases and J by 0 bases, with 6 bases left in between. Germline-derived CDR1 and CDR2 are SEHNR and FQNEAQ (reference sequence). CDR3 nucleotide sequence: TGTGCCAGCAGCTTTAGGGCCTCCTACGAGCAGTACTTC. It codes for CASSFRASYEQYF.

The rearrangement links TRBV2 to TRBJ1-1; D gene uncertain. Germline assignment: CDR1 SNHLY and CDR2 FYNNEI. Trimming took off 1 base at V and 4 bases at J, with 13 bases between the two ends. CDR3 size: 15 residues. CDR3 nucleotide sequence: TGTGCCAGCAGTGAAGATGTCCCGGCCAGCACTGAAGCTTTCTTT. Amino acids: CASSEDVPASTEAFF.